This T cell receptor (beta chain) emerged from a study of T cell responses to AZD1222 COVID-19 vaccine. Study-level background: Pooling was applied to second doses at about 4 or about 12 weeks.

As for this clone: As yet, its antigen is unknown.

Profiled with immunoSEQ multiplex PCR; TCRdb holds only in-frame clones, not every one. The sample records 90,000 to 140,000 clones, around 89% being singletons. This CDR3 is built from 15 residues. Trimming at V came to 10 bases and at J to 5 bases, leaving 9 bases not matched to a gene. Germline V gene data show CDR1 as SNHLY and CDR2 as FYNNEI. Overall study results and limits: Vaccine-related CD4 TCRs covered spike, predominating at 160-218 and 743-854. Repertoires were obtained solely post-peak T cell response. Baseline testing showed seropositivity in only six AZD1222 recipients.

This rearrangement joins TRBV2 to TRBJ2-1, with 12 bases identical to TRBD2. The sequence was obtained from an adult in good health. The starting material was peripheral blood, obtained on day 0 of AZD1222 vaccination. The chain's CDR3 is CATRRTSGKNNEQFF. The CDR3 region has the DNA TGTGCCACCCGAAGGACTAGCGGGAAGAACAATGAGCAGTTCTTC.